Below, 30 T cell receptor beta chains from the same sample are listed, as sequenced in a study of low-dose radiotherapy and immunotherapy resistance in tumors. The authors amplified TCRs for 20 PCR cycles with a constant-region primer and a V-primer adapter. TCRdb processed the reads anew with MiXCR; each CDR3 protein has one entry. This table has roughly 50,000 distinct CDR3 sequences, roughly 33% appearing once. Indicated time point: after trial treatment. Sample treatment: LDRT plus nivolumab, ipilimumab, low-dose cyclophosphamide and aspirin (RACIN trial). The source was PBMCs, collected after low-dose radiotherapy plus immunotherapy. All receptors come from a male donor with rectosigmoid adenocarcinoma.

This clonotype occurred a few times. The V gene is TRBV10-1, the J gene TRBJ2-3, with TRBD2 identical over 13 bases. The CDR3 has 16 residues. The ends lost 6 bases at V and 0 bases at J; junction bases unmatched: 3. Germline CDR1 and CDR2: WNHNN and SYGVQD (reference sequence). The CDR3 DNA reads TGCGCCAGCAGGACTAGCGGGGGGTCGAGCACAGATACGCAGTATTTT. Its protein product is CASRTSGGSSTDTQYF.

This clonotype was picked up a small number of times. J is TRBJ2-2 and V is TRBV2; a possible D gene is TRBD2 (5 bases). The germline V gene encodes CDR1 SNHLY and CDR2 FYNNEI. There are 15 residues in the CDR3. Trimming shortened V by 8 bases and J by 5 bases, and 18 bases separated the two germline ends. The CDR3 spells CASSYRGPGTGELFF. CDR3 DNA: TGTGCCAGCTCCTACCGGGGTCCGGGGACCGGGGAGCTGTTTTTT.

This clonotype was seen many times. The gene calls are TRBV14 and TRBJ1-2; no clear D gene. The CDR3 covers 13 residues. V dropped 1 base and J dropped 7 bases, with 10 bases sitting between them. The germline V gene encodes CDR1 SGHDN and CDR2 FVKESK. CDR3 loop: CASSQGLGRGYTF. As DNA, the CDR3 is TGTGCCAGCAGCCAAGGTCTTGGTCGTGGCTACACCTTC. Based on the CDR3 plus reference TRBV14 and TRBJ1-2, the full variable domain is EAGVTQFPSHSVIEKGQTVTLRCDPISGHDNLYWYRRVMGKEIKFLLHFVKESKQDESGMPNNRFLAERTGGTYSTLKVQPAELEDSGVYFCASSQGLGRGYTFGSGTRLTVV.

The chain combines TRBV6-6 with TRBJ1-3, with 7 positions matching TRBD1. Germline V gene data show CDR1 as MNHNY and CDR2 as SVGAGI (reference sequence). CDR3 length equals 19 residues. V trimming: 5 bases; J trimming: 7 bases; junction bases outside the gene matches: 23. CDR3 in amino acids: CASSEVIEGTVSPKNTIYF. CDR3 DNA: TGTGCCAGCAGTGAAGTTATCGAAGGGACAGTCTCCCCGAAGAACACCATATATTTT.

In its sample, this clonotype was seen many times. V is TRBV28 and J is TRBJ2-4, with 10 bases fitting TRBD2. In germline, CDR1 is MDHEN, CDR2 SYDVKM. This CDR3 is built from 18 residues. With 8 bases clipped from V and 6 bases from J, the junction kept 19 bases outside the gene matches. CDR3 nucleotide sequence: TGTGCCAGCTCACAGTCCGGGACTAGCGCCAAAGTAGCAAACATTCAGTACTTC. Protein sequence: CASSQSGTSAKVANIQYF. Full variable domain (remainder filled in from reference TRBV28 and TRBJ2-4): DVKVTQSSRYLVKRTGEKVFLECVQDMDHENMFWYRQDPGLGLRLIYFSYDVKMKEKGDIPEGYSVSREKKERFSLILESASTNQTSMYLCASSQSGTSAKVANIQYFGAGTRLSVL.

This clonotype was seen ten or more times. The chain uses TRBV25-1 and TRBJ2-6, with 7 bases fitting TRBD2. CDR1 MGHDK and CDR2 SYGVNS come from the germline V gene. The CDR3 runs 17 residues. After removal of 7 bases from V and 2 bases from J, the junction contained 11 bases not matched to a gene. Written as DNA, the CDR3 is TGTGCCAGCAAGTCGGCCCAGGCGGGGGCTGGGGCCAACGTCCTGACTTTC. It encodes CASKSAQAGAGANVLTF.

This clonotype showed up many times. At one end the junction does not follow the germline gene, possibly because of a read error. The V gene is TRBV5-3, the J gene TRBJ2-1, with TRBD1 identical over 7 bases. TRBV5-3 is an open reading frame whose function is uncertain. The CDR3 length is 13 residues. CDR3 sequence reads: CASSLQGFTEQFF. The CDR3 region has the DNA TGTGCCAGCAGCTTACAGGGGTTTACTGAGCAGTTCTTC.

This clonotype was counted ten times or more. The chain couples TRBV18 to TRBJ2-2; the match to TRBD1 covers 9 bases. V shed 1 base, J shed 5 bases, and the junction held 8 bases outside the gene matches. Germline CDR1 KGHSH, CDR2 LQKENI. This CDR3 region has 17 residues. CDR3 protein: CASSPQPGQGWTGELFF. CDR3 in DNA: TGTGCCAGCTCACCACAGCCGGGACAGGGATGGACCGGGGAGCTGTTTTTT.

This clonotype was counted once. The rearrangement joins TRBV28 to TRBJ2-7; 8 positions match TRBD1. The CDR3 is 15 amino acids. V dropped 3 bases and J dropped 1; count of bases not matched to a gene: 5. Germline V gene sequence: CDR1 MDHEN, CDR2 SYDVKM. In DNA form, the CDR3 reads TGTGCCAGCAGTTTGGAGCAGGGGGCATCCTACGAGCAGTACTTC. Protein: CASSLEQGASYEQYF.

This clonotype was detected many times. This chain uses TRBV18 with TRBJ1-1; D uncertain. The CDR3 has 14 amino acids. Germline V gene lookup returns CDR1 KGHSH and CDR2 LQKENI. The V and J ends lost 3 bases and 4 bases respectively, with 12 bases between them. CDR3 nucleotide sequence: TGTGCCAGCTCACCGGCGGCGTGGGGCACTGAAGCTTTCTTT. It encodes CASSPAAWGTEAFF.

This clonotype came up many times. The CDR3 DNA reads TGTGCCAGCAGAACCGGACAGGGGGACGAGACCCAGTACTTC. This gives the protein CASRTGQGDETQYF. The chain uses TRBV12-3 or TRBV12-4 and TRBJ2-5; 10 bases fit TRBD1. CDR3 length: 14 amino acids. V was clipped by 6 bases and J by 5 bases; unmatched bases: 6.

The rearrangement links TRBV5-1 to TRBJ2-1; 7 bases line up with TRBD1. The junction had 7 bases not matched to a gene; V was cut back by 3 bases and J by 1 base. The CDR3 has 16 residues. CDR1 and CDR2 (germline): SGHRS, YFSETQ. This CDR3 is CASSSRQGGSYNEQFF. The CDR3 DNA is TGCGCCAGCAGCTCCAGACAGGGTGGTTCCTACAATGAGCAGTTCTTC.

Worth noting for this clonotype: Mismatch with germline at one junction end may stem from a read error. The CDR3 nucleotides read TGTGCCAGCAGGGGGACAGGGGGCGACTACAATGAGCCCCAGCATTTT. It encodes CASRGTGGDYNEPQHF. This chain uses TRBV3-1 with TRBJ1-5, with 12 bases lining up with TRBD1. The CDR3 totals 16 residues. Germline V gene lookup returns CDR1 LGHDT and CDR2 YNNKEL (reference sequence).

This clonotype has at least ten counts. The chain combines TRBV29-1 with TRBJ1-1; the D gene is possibly TRBD1 (5 bases). Trimming took off 7 bases at V and 12 bases at J, with 18 bases between the two ends. The CDR3 has 11 residues. From germline, CDR1 is SQVTM and CDR2 ANQGSEA. CDR3 bases: TGCAGCGCCGACAGCGACGGCTATTCTTTCTTT. Translation: CSADSDGYSFF.

Many counts were recorded for this clonotype. The chain carries TRBV27 and TRBJ2-3; D not certain. This CDR3 contains 12 residues. V was clipped by 8 bases and J by 4 bases, with 10 bases between them. Germline values: CDR1 MNHEY, CDR2 SMNVEV (reference sequence). The CDR3 sequence: CASGYRADTQYF. Here the CDR3 DNA reads TGTGCCAGCGGCTACCGAGCAGATACGCAGTATTTT.

About this clonotype itself: The likely explanation is a read error, given a far larger clone one base away. The gene calls are TRBV28 and TRBJ2-2; the match to TRBD2 covers 10 bases. This CDR3 spans 16 amino acids. V dropped 5 bases and J dropped 4; count of bases not matched to a gene: 7. The V gene's germline CDR1 is MDHEN and CDR2 SYDVKM. The CDR3 DNA is TGTGCCAGCAGTCCGACGGGACTAGCGTCCACCGGGGAGCTGTTTTTT. This codes for CASSPTGLASTGELFF.

In regard to this clonotype: The likely explanation is a read error, given a far larger clone one base away. V and J are TRBV4-3 and TRBJ2-7, with D perhaps given as TRBD1 or TRBD2 (5 bases each). Germline V lookup: CDR1 LGHNA, CDR2 YSLEER. This CDR3 comprises 14 residues. Trimming pared 4 bases from V and 5 bases from J, leaving 15 bases between. In nucleotides, the CDR3 is TGCGCCAGCAGCCGCGCACCGGGGCCCGACGAGCAGTACTTC. This translates into CASSRAPGPDEQYF.

Ten or more counts support this clonotype. The chain couples TRBV2 to TRBJ2-3, with TRBD1 as a possible D gene (6 bases). Germline assignment: CDR1 SNHLY and CDR2 FYNNEI. V lost 6 bases and J lost 8, with 15 bases in between. This CDR3 spans 13 amino acids. CDR3 coding DNA: TGTGCCAGCAGCGCCGAAGGACAGCGTACGCAGTATTTT. Encoded protein: CASSAEGQRTQYF. Supplemented by reference TRBV2 and TRBJ2-3, the full variable domain reads EPEVTQTPSHQVTQMGQEVILRCVPISNHLYFYWYRQILGQKVEFLVSFYNNEISEKSEIFDDQFSVERPDGSNFTLKIRSTKLEDSAMYFCASSAEGQRTQYFGPGTRLTVL.

In its sample, this clonotype was seen many times. The rearrangement uses TRBV5-4 and TRBJ2-1, with D possibly called TRBD1 or TRBD2 (5 bases each). This CDR3 spans 16 amino acids. CDR1 SGHNT and CDR2 YYREEE come from the germline V gene (reference sequence). V gave up 0 bases and J gave up 1 base, with 11 bases separating them. CDR3 residues: CASSLERGLSYNEQFF. As DNA, the CDR3 is TGTGCCAGCAGCTTGGAACGGGGCCTGTCCTACAATGAGCAGTTCTTC.

Many counts were recorded for this clonotype. The chain links TRBV5-5 to TRBJ1-2; D gene ambiguous. The CDR3 is made up of 14 amino acids. V lost 4 bases to trimming and J lost 8 bases, with 18 bases between them. Germline V gene data show CDR1 as SGHKS and CDR2 as YYEKEE (reference sequence). The CDR3 sequence: CASSPRDTLLGYTF. CDR3 sequence (DNA): TGTGCCAGCAGCCCCCGGGATACACTCCTGGGCTACACCTTC.

This clonotype was seen only a few times. The chain couples TRBV5-1 to TRBJ2-2; TRBD1 is a possible D gene (6 bases). In germline, CDR1 is SGHRS, CDR2 YFSETQ. V was shortened by 0 bases and J by 8 bases, with 17 bases between the two germline ends. The CDR3 is 16 residues long. DNA of the CDR3: TGCGCCAGCAGCTTGGCCACAGGGAGTGGCACTGGGGAGCTGTTTTTT. It translates to CASSLATGSGTGELFF.

The table lists this clonotype with many counts. V is TRBV12-3 or TRBV12-4 and J is TRBJ2-3; 9 nucleotides agree with TRBD1. J gave up 3 bases and V 6 bases, and 4 bases lay outside the gene matches. The CDR3 loop spans 14 amino acids. The CDR3 sequence: CASRPGTGTDTQYF. DNA for the CDR3: TGTGCCAGCAGACCCGGGACAGGGACAGATACGCAGTATTTT.

The chain uses TRBV7-2 and TRBJ1-4; TRBD1 is a possible D gene (5 bases). The CDR3 has 16 amino acids. The V gene's germline CDR1 is SGHTA and CDR2 FQGNSA. V lost 6 bases, J lost 6 bases, and 20 bases lay in between. The CDR3 nucleotides read TGTGCCAGCAGATCTTGGCCAAGGGGCCGGGATGAAAAACTGTTTTTT. Amino acids: CASRSWPRGRDEKLFF.

V usage is TRBV7-3 and J usage is TRBJ2-2; possibly TRBD1 for D (6 bases). V lost 5 bases, J lost 1 base, and 8 bases lay in between. The CDR3 runs to 14 residues. Germline assignment: CDR1 SGHTA and CDR2 FQGTGA. The CDR3 reads CASSVTGNTGELFF. The CDR3 DNA is TGTGCCAGCAGCGTGACAGGGAACACCGGGGAGCTGTTTTTT.

Worth noting for this clonotype: Since a far larger clone is one base different, this is likely a read error. V and J are TRBV5-1 and TRBJ2-7; the D gene could be TRBD1 or TRBD2 (5 bases each). This CDR3 contains 15 residues. Germline V gives CDR1 SGHRS, CDR2 YFSETQ. Trimming removed 4 bases from V and 7 bases from J, with 21 bases in between. The CDR3 region has the DNA TGCGCCAGCAGCACCCGCTTCCCTAGCAGGGATGAGCAGTACTTC. Translating it yields CASSTRFPSRDEQYF.

There are many counts of this clonotype. V usage is TRBV7-3 and J usage is TRBJ2-2; 11 bases match TRBD2. V shed 8 bases, J shed 6 bases, and the junction held 5 bases outside the gene matches. This CDR3 contains 14 residues. Per the germline V gene, CDR1 is SGHTA and CDR2 is FQGTGA. CDR3 sequence (DNA): TGTGCCAGCTGCCCACTAGCGGGAGCCGGGGAGCTGTTTTTT. It specifies CASCPLAGAGELFF.

The chain is built from TRBV28 and TRBJ2-1; D gene unclear. Germline-derived CDR1 and CDR2 are MDHEN and SYDVKM. The CDR3 covers 13 residues. The germline V and J ends were trimmed by 2 bases and 9 bases, with 11 bases remaining between them. The chain's CDR3 is CASSLRAQSEQFF. CDR3 bases: TGTGCCAGCAGTTTAAGGGCCCAGTCTGAGCAGTTCTTC.

This chain uses TRBV27 with TRBJ2-7; the match to TRBD1 covers 7 bases. In germline, CDR1 is MNHEY, CDR2 SMNVEV (reference sequence). J gave up 5 bases and V 7 bases, and 8 bases lay outside the gene matches. The CDR3 extends over 13 amino acids. The CDR3 loop is CASTWTGNNEQYF. CDR3 in DNA: TGTGCCAGCACTTGGACAGGTAATAACGAGCAGTACTTC.

This clonotype was observed at least ten times. The chain is built from TRBV7-8 and TRBJ2-7; D not resolved. Germline CDR1 reads SGHVS; CDR2 reads FQNEAQ. V shed 1 base and J shed 6 bases, with 10 bases lying between them. This CDR3 is built from 13 residues. This chain's CDR3 is CASSLERRSEQYF. Written as DNA, the CDR3 is TGTGCCAGCAGCTTAGAACGGCGGTCCGAGCAGTACTTC.

Many counts were recorded for this clonotype. The chain combines TRBV6-2 or TRBV6-3 with TRBJ1-1; TRBD1 is a possible D gene (5 bases). This CDR3 is 15 amino acids long. Germline V CDR1 and CDR2: MNHEY, SVGEGT. V was pared by 5 bases and J by 11 bases, with 24 bases between. In DNA, the CDR3 is TGTGCCAGCAGTGACCTGGGGGATCTTGCGTATAGGGCTTTCTTT. It encodes CASSDLGDLAYRAFF.